This entry lists 21 T cell receptor beta chains sequenced from one sample in a study of blood T cells in healthy people across ages. A second PCR, run for about 6 to 12 cycles, used a sample-barcoded 5' primer plus a J-beta primer mix. TCRdb used MiXCR to reprocess the 5' RACE reads, holding one entry per CDR3 protein. Of about 800,000 distinct CDR3 sequences in the sample, around 25% are singletons; the top ten hold approximately 4%. The sample was also linked to a second study, of T cells of mothers and their children.

Sequencing was done on a sample of blood. These receptors all come from a boy between 10 and 17 years old in good health.

This clonotype was observed a handful of times. This CDR3 reads CASSLRAENTEAFF. CDR3 bases: TGTGCCAGCAGCTTAAGGGCAGAAAACACTGAAGCTTTCTTT. This chain connects TRBV7-2 to TRBJ1-1; D remains unclear. The CDR3 spans 14 residues. The V end was cut by 2 bases, the J end by 2 bases, with 9 bases between. Germline loops: CDR1 SGHTA, CDR2 FQGNSA.

This chain joins TRBV15 and TRBJ1-4; D may be TRBD1 (5 bases). The V gene's germline CDR1 is LNHNV and CDR2 YYDKDF (reference sequence). This CDR3 region has 13 residues. V shed 8 bases and J shed 4 bases, with 11 bases lying between them. The CDR3 DNA follows: TGTGCCACCTCAGACAGCAATAATGAAAAACTGTTTTTT. It specifies CATSDSNNEKLFF.

The chain recombines TRBV7-9 with TRBJ1-1; D not certain. CDR1 and CDR2 (germline): SEHNR, FQNEAQ (reference sequence). The length of the CDR3 is 15 residues. Trimming left V 4 bases short and J 0 bases short, with 12 bases between. The CDR3 DNA reads TGTGCCAGCAGCTATGGGCCCGGCATGAACACTGAAGCTTTCTTT. Its protein is CASSYGPGMNTEAFF.

J is TRBJ2-2 and V is TRBV28; D may be TRBD2 (5 bases). The CDR3 spans 15 residues. CDR1 and CDR2 from the germline V gene are MDHEN and SYDVKM. Trimming took off 6 bases at V and 2 bases at J, with 13 bases between the two ends. The CDR3 nucleotides read TGTGCCAGCAGCAAAGGACTGGGAAACACCGGGGAGCTGTTTTTT. It encodes CASSKGLGNTGELFF. The full variable domain, completed using reference TRBV28 and TRBJ2-2, is DVKVTQSSRYLVKRTGEKVFLECVQDMDHENMFWYRQDPGLGLRLIYFSYDVKMKEKGDIPEGYSVSREKKERFSLILESASTNQTSMYLCASSKGLGNTGELFFGEGSRLTVL.

In this sample, this clonotype turned up a few times. The rearrangement uses TRBV20-1 and TRBJ1-2; a possible D gene is TRBD1 (5 bases). This CDR3 spans 13 amino acids. Germline loops: CDR1 DFQATT, CDR2 SNEGSKA (reference sequence). V lost 3 bases and J 8 bases, leaving 16 bases between the germline ends. CDR3 in amino acids: CSARKPSNRGYTF. The CDR3 region has the DNA TGCAGTGCTAGGAAGCCAAGCAACAGGGGCTACACCTTC.

There are a few counts of this clonotype. V is TRBV20-1 and J is TRBJ2-7; 8 nucleotides agree with TRBD2. The V segment lost 2 bases and the J segment 3 bases; nucleotides outside the gene matches: 12. The germline V gene has CDR1 DFQATT and CDR2 SNEGSKA (reference sequence). The CDR3 length is 16 residues. In nucleotides, the CDR3 is TGCAGTGCTAGATCCCCCGCCCGGGGGGGCGGCTACGAGCAGTACTTC. This translates into CSARSPARGGGYEQYF.

The chain carries TRBV30 and TRBJ1-5, with a weak D call TRBD1 (6 bases). Per germline, CDR1 GTSNPN and CDR2 SVGIG (reference sequence). CDR3 length equals 12 residues. The V end lost 6 bases, the J end lost 2 bases, and 8 bases lay between the germline ends. The CDR3 bases are TGTGCCTGTCGACAGGGCAATCAGCCCCAGCATTTT. It codes for CACRQGNQPQHF.

This clonotype was recorded a few times. The chain couples TRBV5-1 to TRBJ2-5; 14 bases line up with TRBD2. With V trimmed by 4 bases and J by 3 bases, 8 bases remained unmatched. Per the germline V gene, CDR1 is SGHRS and CDR2 is YFSETQ. The CDR3 spans 17 residues. The CDR3: CASSVGTSGGAKETQYF. The CDR3 DNA is TGCGCCAGCAGCGTCGGGACTAGCGGGGGCGCTAAAGAGACCCAGTACTTC.

This clonotype was counted between two and nine times. This chain joins TRBV25-1 and TRBJ1-2; possible D gene TRBD1, 5 bases. Germline V lookup: CDR1 MGHDK, CDR2 SYGVNS. V dropped 6 bases and J dropped 0 bases, with 11 bases sitting between them. CDR3 length equals 14 residues. CDR3: CASRTTGSNYGYTF. The CDR3 DNA reads as TGTGCCAGCAGAACTACAGGATCTAACTATGGCTACACCTTC.

The gene calls are TRBV7-2 and TRBJ2-3; 16 bases match TRBD2. Trimming cost V 5 bases and J 3 bases; bases outside gene matches: 8. CDR1 SGHTA and CDR2 FQGNSA come from the germline V gene. CDR3 size: 18 residues. CDR3 protein: CASSPPGLAGGKTDTQYF. CDR3 DNA sequence: TGTGCCAGCAGCCCCCCGGGACTAGCGGGAGGGAAAACAGATACGCAGTATTTT.

V and J are TRBV5-5 and TRBJ1-3, with D possibly TRBD1 on 5 matching bases. This CDR3 comprises 14 residues. V dropped 6 bases and J dropped 0 bases, with 10 bases sitting between them. Looked up from germline, CDR1 is SGHKS and CDR2 is YYEKEE (reference sequence). In DNA, the CDR3 is TGTGCCAGCAATAGGGGCCGCTCTGGAAACACCATATATTTT. Translated, it gives CASNRGRSGNTIYF. The full variable domain, its missing parts supplied by reference TRBV5-5 and TRBJ1-3, is DAGVTQSPTHLIKTRGQQVTLRCSPISGHKSVSWYQQVLGQGPQFIFQYYEKEERGRGNFPDRFSARQFPNYSSELNVNALLLGDSALYLCASNRGRSGNTIYFGEGSWLTVV.

This clonotype was detected only a few times. The genes are TRBV4-1 and TRBJ2-1, with D perhaps TRBD2 (6 bases). Germline V gene data show CDR1 as MGHRA and CDR2 as YSYEKL. This CDR3 contains 15 residues. Trimming pared 4 bases from V and 5 bases from J, leaving 15 bases between. The CDR3 region has the DNA TGCGCCAGCAGCCTGGGGGGAAATTCGCACAATGAGCAGTTCTTC. It specifies CASSLGGNSHNEQFF.

In its sample, this clonotype was seen a few times. This rearrangement joins TRBV3-1 to TRBJ1-2; possibly TRBD1 for D (6 bases). The CDR3 is made up of 14 amino acids. Per germline, CDR1 LGHDT and CDR2 YNNKEL (reference sequence). Between the trimmed V and J ends, which lost 4 bases and 7 bases, there was a span of 16 bases. The CDR3 DNA is TGTGCCAGCAGCCCGACAGGTTTGTCCGGTGGCTACACCTTC. Amino acid sequence: CASSPTGLSGGYTF.

This clonotype was seen a handful of times. The chain carries TRBV12-3 or TRBV12-4 and TRBJ1-2; 7 nucleotides align to TRBD1. The CDR3 is 14 amino acids. V shed 4 bases, J shed 3 bases, and the junction held 5 bases outside the gene matches. The CDR3 region is CASSSGQEDYGYTF. In DNA form, the CDR3 reads TGTGCCAGCAGTTCCGGACAGGAGGACTATGGCTACACCTTC.

This rearrangement joins TRBV6-5 to TRBJ1-1; tentatively, D is TRBD1 (5 bases). V was pared by 6 bases and J by 4 bases, with 15 bases between. The length of the CDR3 is 14 residues. Germline loops: CDR1 MNHEY, CDR2 SVGAGI. CDR3 bases: TGTGCCAGCAGCCCGGGGGGGTTGAGCACTGAAGCTTTCTTT. This encodes CASSPGGLSTEAFF.

This clonotype was found a few times. The chain links TRBV20-1 to TRBJ2-7; weak D call: TRBD1 (5 bases). The CDR3 extends over 12 amino acids. V dropped 3 bases and J dropped 6 bases, with 12 bases sitting between them. Germline V gene sequence: CDR1 DFQATT, CDR2 SNEGSKA (reference sequence). The CDR3 DNA reads TGCAGTGCTAGTGGGGCCGACGGCGAGCAGTACTTC. Translated, it gives CSASGADGEQYF.

This clonotype was counted ten times or more. The V and J genes are TRBV12-3 or TRBV12-4 and TRBJ1-2; D possibly corresponds to TRBD1 (5 bases). This CDR3 region has 14 residues. V was shortened by 5 bases and J by 6 bases, with 16 bases between the two germline ends. The CDR3 reads CASSPGPTIDGYTF. The DNA for the CDR3 is TGTGCCAGCAGTCCGGGGCCTACTATCGATGGCTACACCTTC.

CDR3 DNA sequence: TGTGCCAGCAGTTCGGGGACAGGGGAGTCCTACGAGCAGTACTTC. It codes for CASSSGTGESYEQYF. The rearrangement joins TRBV27 to TRBJ2-7, with 10 bases lining up with TRBD1. CDR3 length: 15 amino acids. V lost 4 bases to trimming and J lost 1 base; unmatched junction nucleotides: 4. CDR1 and CDR2 from the germline V gene are MNHEY and SMNVEV (reference sequence).

As regards this clonotype: Lacking the conserved final phenylalanine or tryptophan, this CDR3 likely reflects a read error. The chain combines TRBV5-1 with TRBJ2-3, with a possible D match to TRBD2 (5 bases). Germline V gene data show CDR1 as SGHRS and CDR2 as YFSETQ. V lost 0 bases and J lost 3, with 11 bases in between. This CDR3 comprises 15 residues. The CDR3 here is CASSLGLARTDTQYS. The CDR3 DNA reads TGCGCCAGCAGCTTGGGGCTAGCTAGGACAGATACGCAGTATTCT.

The chain carries TRBV20-1 and TRBJ1-2; D is unclear. With 7 bases removed from V and 4 bases from J, the gap between germline ends came to 10 bases. The V gene's germline CDR1 is DFQATT and CDR2 SNEGSKA (reference sequence). The CDR3 contains 11 residues. CDR3 residues: CSGGGPYGYTF. In nucleotides, the CDR3 is TGCAGTGGAGGTGGGCCCTATGGCTACACCTTC.

The gene calls are TRBV29-1 and TRBJ2-7; D possibly matches TRBD1 or TRBD2 (5 bases each). The V end lost 0 bases, the J end lost 9 bases, and 15 bases lay between the germline ends. CDR1 and CDR2 from the germline V gene are SQVTM and ANQGSEA. The CDR3 runs to 13 residues. The CDR3 DNA reads as TGCAGCGTTGAAGATCCAGTTGGGGGAGTGCAGTACTTC. It codes for CSVEDPVGGVQYF.